Listed below are T cell receptor beta chains from one sample, sequenced in a study of blood T cell repertoires in COVID-19. Only in-frame clones appear in the TCRdb table, and some are missing; sequencing was by immunoSEQ multiplex PCR. The data hold 60,000 or so clones, with roughly four fifths observed a single time. Sequenced input: peripheral blood. Receptors were obtained from a woman of 80 years or more with acute or convalescent COVID-19. Both conserved end residues are part of each CDR3. The order of the fields is J gene, V gene, D gene, clone size, CDR3 protein, CDR3 DNA. D genes are given only for firm matches. Not all rows give a size; the values are once, few, many and, for expanded clones, a class.

J: TRBJ2-3; V: TRBV2; D: -; size: -; CDR3: CASSETETDTQYF; DNA: TGTGCCAGCAGTGAGACAGAAACAGATACGCAGTATTTT
J: TRBJ2-5; V: TRBV6-2/TRBV6-3; D: TRBD2; size: -; CDR3: CASSLLAGEEETQYF; DNA: TGTGCCAGCAGTTTGCTAGCGGGAGAGGAAGAGACCCAGTACTTC
J: TRBJ1-2; V: TRBV6-5; D: -; size: -; CDR3: CASRRQGGEYGYTF; DNA: TGTGCCAGCAGAAGGCAGGGAGGGGAGTATGGCTACACCTTC
J: TRBJ2-2; V: TRBV5-1; D: TRBD1; size: -; CDR3: CASSSVQGAGELFF; DNA: TGCGCCAGCAGCTCAGTACAGGGGGCCGGGGAGCTGTTTTTT
J: TRBJ2-7; V: TRBV7-2; D: TRBD2; size: -; CDR3: CASSPTSGEYEQYF; DNA: TGTGCCAGCAGCCCCACTAGCGGGGAATACGAGCAGTACTTC
J: TRBJ2-1; V: TRBV3-1/TRBV3-2; D: TRBD2; size: -; CDR3: CASSQDFASGRGNEQFF; DNA: TGTGCCAGCAGCCAAGATTTCGCTAGCGGGAGGGGGAATGAGCAGTTCTTC
J: TRBJ1-2; V: TRBV7-2; D: -; size: -; CDR3: CASSLGWGDGYTF; DNA: TGTGCCAGCAGCCTCGGGTGGGGGGATGGCTACACCTTC
J: TRBJ1-2; V: TRBV5-1; D: -; size: -; CDR3: CASSLLAGPEGYTF; DNA: TGCGCCAGCAGCTTGTTAGCAGGGCCAGAGGGCTACACCTTC
J: TRBJ1-5; V: TRBV4-1; D: -; size: -; CDR3: CASSQDGFGGAWSNQPQHF; DNA: TGCGCCAGCAGCCAAGATGGCTTTGGGGGGGCATGGAGCAATCAGCCCCAGCATTTT
J: TRBJ1-4; V: TRBV18; D: -; size: -; CDR3: CASSTLGATNEKLFF; DNA: TGTGCCAGCTCAACCCTAGGGGCAACTAATGAAAAACTGTTTTTT
J: TRBJ2-5; V: TRBV7-2; D: -; size: -; CDR3: CASSLDRDTRQETQYF; DNA: TGTGCCAGCAGCTTAGACCGGGACACCCGCCAAGAGACCCAGTACTTC
J: TRBJ2-2; V: TRBV5-4; D: TRBD2; size: once; CDR3: CASSAGLAGGGTGELFF; DNA: TGTGCCAGCAGCGCCGGACTAGCGGGAGGGGGCACCGGGGAGCTGTTTTTT
J: TRBJ2-5; V: TRBV18; D: -; size: few; CDR3: CASSPREQETQYF; DNA: TGTGCCAGCTCACCGAGGGAGCAAGAGACCCAGTACTTC
J: TRBJ2-1; V: TRBV18; D: TRBD1; size: -; CDR3: CASSPLRQGGHEQFF; DNA: TGTGCCAGCTCACCACTGAGACAGGGCGGGCATGAGCAGTTCTTC
J: TRBJ2-2; V: TRBV4-3; D: TRBD2; size: few; CDR3: CASSQDSGGTGELFF; DNA: TGCGCCAGCAGCCAAGATAGCGGGGGCACCGGGGAGCTGTTTTTT
J: TRBJ2-1; V: TRBV4-1; D: TRBD2; size: -; CDR3: CASSSTSGPYNEQFF; DNA: TGCGCCAGCAGCTCAACTAGCGGCCCGTACAATGAGCAGTTCTTC